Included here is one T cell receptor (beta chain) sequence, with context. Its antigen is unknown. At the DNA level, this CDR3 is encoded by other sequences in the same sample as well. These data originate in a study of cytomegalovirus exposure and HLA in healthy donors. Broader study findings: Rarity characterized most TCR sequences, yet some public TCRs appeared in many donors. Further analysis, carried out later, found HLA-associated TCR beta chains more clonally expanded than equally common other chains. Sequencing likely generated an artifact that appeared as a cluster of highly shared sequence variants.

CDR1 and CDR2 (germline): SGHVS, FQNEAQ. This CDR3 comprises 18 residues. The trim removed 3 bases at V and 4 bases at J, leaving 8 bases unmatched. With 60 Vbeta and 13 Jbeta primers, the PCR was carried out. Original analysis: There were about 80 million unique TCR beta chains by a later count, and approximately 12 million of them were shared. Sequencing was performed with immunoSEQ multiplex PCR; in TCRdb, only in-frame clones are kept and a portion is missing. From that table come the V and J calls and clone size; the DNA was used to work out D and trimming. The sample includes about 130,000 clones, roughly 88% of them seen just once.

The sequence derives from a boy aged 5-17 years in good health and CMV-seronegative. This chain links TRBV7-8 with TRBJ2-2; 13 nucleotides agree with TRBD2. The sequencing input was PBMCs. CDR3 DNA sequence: TGTGCCAGCAGCTTGGGACTAGCGGGAACCCGGGGCACCGGGGAGCTGTTTTTT. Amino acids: CASSLGLAGTRGTGELFF.